The T cell receptor (beta chain) under discussion was sequenced for a study of OX40 agonist ivuxolimab in advanced cancers. Study at large: Participants, roughly 81% male, averaged around 60 years of age, ranging from roughly 23 to 80.

Data came from immunoSEQ multiplex PCR; TCRdb stores just in-frame clones and leaves some out. This table holds fewer than 45,000 clones, around four fifths found once. Study outcomes and limitations: There were, on average, more expanded clones in CD8+ T cells than in CD4+.

Note on this clone: No antigen is known for it.

CDR1 is SGHRS, CDR2 YFSETQ, per germline. The CDR3 sequence is 15 residues long. Trimming removed 2 bases from V and 0 bases from J, with 11 bases in between. The receptor was isolated from an adult with an advanced solid tumor such as melanoma, head and neck, liver or kidney cancer. The chain has TRBV5-1 and TRBJ1-1; D gene uncertain. The sample in question was CD4+ or CD8+ T cells sorted from blood, obtained in a trial of the OX40 agonist ivuxolimab. CDR3 sequence (DNA): TGCGCCAGCAGCTTAGGGATCAGCCTGAACACTGAAGCTTTCTTT. Translating gives CASSLGISLNTEAFF.